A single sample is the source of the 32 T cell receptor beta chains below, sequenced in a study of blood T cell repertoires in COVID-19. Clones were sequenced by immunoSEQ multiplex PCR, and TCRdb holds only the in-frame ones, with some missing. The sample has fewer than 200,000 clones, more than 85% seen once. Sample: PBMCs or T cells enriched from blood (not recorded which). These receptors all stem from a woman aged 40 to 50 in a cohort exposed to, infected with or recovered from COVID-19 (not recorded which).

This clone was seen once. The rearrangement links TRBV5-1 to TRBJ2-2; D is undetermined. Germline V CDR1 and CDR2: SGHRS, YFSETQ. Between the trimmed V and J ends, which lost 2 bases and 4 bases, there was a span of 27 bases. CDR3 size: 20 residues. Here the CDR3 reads CASSFSALSLLPPPTGELFF. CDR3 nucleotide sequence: TGCGCCAGCAGCTTTTCTGCGTTATCCCTCCTTCCCCCACCCACCGGGGAGCTGTTTTTT.

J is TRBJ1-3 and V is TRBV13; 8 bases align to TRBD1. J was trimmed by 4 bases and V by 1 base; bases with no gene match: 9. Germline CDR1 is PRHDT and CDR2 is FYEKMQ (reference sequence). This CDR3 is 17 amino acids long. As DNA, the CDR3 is TGTGCCAGCAGCTTAGCTCGACAGGGGATTAGGGGAAACACCATATATTTT. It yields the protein CASSLARQGIRGNTIYF.

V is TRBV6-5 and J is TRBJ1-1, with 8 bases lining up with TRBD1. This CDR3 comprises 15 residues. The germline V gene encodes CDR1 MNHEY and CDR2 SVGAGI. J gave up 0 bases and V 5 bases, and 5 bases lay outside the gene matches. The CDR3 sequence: CASSTGTGLNTEAFF. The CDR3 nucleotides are TGTGCCAGCAGTACTGGGACAGGATTGAACACTGAAGCTTTCTTT.

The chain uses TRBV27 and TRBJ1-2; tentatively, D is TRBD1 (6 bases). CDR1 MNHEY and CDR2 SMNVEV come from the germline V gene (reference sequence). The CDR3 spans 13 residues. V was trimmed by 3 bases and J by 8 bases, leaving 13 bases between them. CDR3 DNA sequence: TGTGCCAGCAGTTTCACAGGGCAGTGGGGCTACACCTTC. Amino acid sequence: CASSFTGQWGYTF.

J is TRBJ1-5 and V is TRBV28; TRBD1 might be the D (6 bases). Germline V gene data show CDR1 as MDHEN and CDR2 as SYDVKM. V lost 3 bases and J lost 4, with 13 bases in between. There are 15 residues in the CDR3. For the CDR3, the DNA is TGTGCCAGCAGTTTTTCCTGGACAGATAATCAGCCCCAGCATTTT. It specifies CASSFSWTDNQPQHF.

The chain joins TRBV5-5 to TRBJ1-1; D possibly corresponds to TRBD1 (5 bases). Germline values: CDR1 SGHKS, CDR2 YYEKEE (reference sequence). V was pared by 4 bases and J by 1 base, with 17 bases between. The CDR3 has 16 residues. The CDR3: CASSPGEKGKNTEAFF. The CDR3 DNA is TGTGCCAGCAGCCCGGGGGAGAAGGGAAAGAACACTGAAGCTTTCTTT.

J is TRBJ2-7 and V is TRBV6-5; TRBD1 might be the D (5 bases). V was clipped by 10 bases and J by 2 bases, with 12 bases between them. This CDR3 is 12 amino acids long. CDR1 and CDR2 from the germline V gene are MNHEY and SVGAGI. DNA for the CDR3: TGTGCCACCTCCATGGGGCCCTACGAGCAGTACTTC. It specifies CATSMGPYEQYF.

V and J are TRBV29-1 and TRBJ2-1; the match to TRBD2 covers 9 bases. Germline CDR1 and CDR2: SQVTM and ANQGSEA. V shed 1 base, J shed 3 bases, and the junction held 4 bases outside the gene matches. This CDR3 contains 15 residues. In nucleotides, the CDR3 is TGCAGCGTTGAAGGACTAGCGGCAAACTACAATGAGCAGTTCTTC. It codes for CSVEGLAANYNEQFF.

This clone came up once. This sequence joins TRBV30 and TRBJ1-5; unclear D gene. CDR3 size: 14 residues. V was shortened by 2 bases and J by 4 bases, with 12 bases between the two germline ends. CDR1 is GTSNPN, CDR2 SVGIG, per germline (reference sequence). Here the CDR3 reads CAWSSRALNQPQHF. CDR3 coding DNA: TGTGCCTGGAGTTCGAGGGCACTAAATCAGCCCCAGCATTTT.

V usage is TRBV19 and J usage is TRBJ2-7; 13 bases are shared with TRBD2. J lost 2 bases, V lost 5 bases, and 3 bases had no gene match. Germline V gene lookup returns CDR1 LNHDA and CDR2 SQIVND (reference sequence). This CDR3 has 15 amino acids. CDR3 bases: TGTGCCAGTAGTGTCGGGACTAGCGGGGCCTACGAGCAGTACTTC. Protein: CASSVGTSGAYEQYF.

The chain's CDR3 is CASSSPTGVEQPQHF. The CDR3 coding sequence is TGTGCCAGCAGTTCTCCGACAGGGGTTGAACAGCCCCAGCATTTT. The rearrangement joins TRBV28 to TRBJ1-5; 8 bases agree with TRBD1. The junction had 9 bases not matched to a gene; V was cut back by 4 bases and J by 7 bases. Germline V lookup: CDR1 MDHEN, CDR2 SYDVKM. The CDR3 runs to 15 residues.

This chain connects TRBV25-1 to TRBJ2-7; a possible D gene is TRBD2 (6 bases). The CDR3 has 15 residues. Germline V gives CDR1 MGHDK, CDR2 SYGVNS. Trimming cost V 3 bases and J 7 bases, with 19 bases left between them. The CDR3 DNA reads TGTGCCAGCAGTGACTCGGGACTCAATCCGTGGGAGCAGTACTTC. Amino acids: CASSDSGLNPWEQYF.

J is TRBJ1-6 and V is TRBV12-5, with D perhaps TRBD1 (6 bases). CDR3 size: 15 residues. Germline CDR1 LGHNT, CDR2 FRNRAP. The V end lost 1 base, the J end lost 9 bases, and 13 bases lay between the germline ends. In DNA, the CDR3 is TGTGCTAGTGGTTTGGAAACAACCAGGGGTTCACCCCTCCACTTT. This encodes CASGLETTRGSPLHF.

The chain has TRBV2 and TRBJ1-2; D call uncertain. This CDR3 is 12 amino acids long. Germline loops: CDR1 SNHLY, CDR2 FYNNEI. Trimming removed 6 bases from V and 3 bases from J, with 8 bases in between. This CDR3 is CASRRADYGYTF. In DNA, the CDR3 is TGTGCCAGCAGGAGGGCTGACTATGGCTACACCTTC. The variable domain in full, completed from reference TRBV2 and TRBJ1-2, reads EPEVTQTPSHQVTQMGQEVILRCVPISNHLYFYWYRQILGQKVEFLVSFYNNEISEKSEIFDDQFSVERPDGSNFTLKIRSTKLEDSAMYFCASRRADYGYTFGSGTRLTVV.

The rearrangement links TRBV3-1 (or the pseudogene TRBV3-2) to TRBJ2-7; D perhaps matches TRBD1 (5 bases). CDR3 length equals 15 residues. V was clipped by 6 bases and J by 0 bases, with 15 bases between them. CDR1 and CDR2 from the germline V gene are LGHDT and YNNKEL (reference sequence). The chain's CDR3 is CASRARSRDSYEQYF. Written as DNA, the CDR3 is TGTGCCAGCAGGGCCCGGAGCAGGGACTCCTACGAGCAGTACTTC.

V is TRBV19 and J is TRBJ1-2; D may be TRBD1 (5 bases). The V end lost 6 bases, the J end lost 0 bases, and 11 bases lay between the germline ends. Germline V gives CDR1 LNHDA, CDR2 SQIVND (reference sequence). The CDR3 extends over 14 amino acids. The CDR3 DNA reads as TGTGCCAGTAGCTGGGGCAAAACTAACTATGGCTACACCTTC. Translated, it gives CASSWGKTNYGYTF.

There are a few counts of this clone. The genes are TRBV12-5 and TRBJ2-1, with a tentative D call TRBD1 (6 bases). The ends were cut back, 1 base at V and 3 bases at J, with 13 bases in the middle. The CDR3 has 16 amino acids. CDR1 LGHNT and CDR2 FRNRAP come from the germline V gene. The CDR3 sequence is CASGLGWAGDYNEQFF. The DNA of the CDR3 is TGTGCTAGTGGTTTGGGCTGGGCAGGGGACTACAATGAGCAGTTCTTC.

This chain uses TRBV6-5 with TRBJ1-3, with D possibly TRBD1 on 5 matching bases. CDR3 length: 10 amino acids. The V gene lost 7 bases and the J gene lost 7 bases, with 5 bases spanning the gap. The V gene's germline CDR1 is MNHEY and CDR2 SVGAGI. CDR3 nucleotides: TGTGCCAGCAAGGGGAACACCATATATTTT. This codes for CASKGNTIYF.

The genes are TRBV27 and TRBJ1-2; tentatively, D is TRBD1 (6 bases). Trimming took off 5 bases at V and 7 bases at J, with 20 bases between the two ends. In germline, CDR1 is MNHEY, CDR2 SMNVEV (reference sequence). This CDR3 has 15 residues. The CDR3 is CASSPDTTGSGGYTF. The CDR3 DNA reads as TGTGCCAGCAGTCCGGATACTACAGGGTCGGGTGGCTACACCTTC.

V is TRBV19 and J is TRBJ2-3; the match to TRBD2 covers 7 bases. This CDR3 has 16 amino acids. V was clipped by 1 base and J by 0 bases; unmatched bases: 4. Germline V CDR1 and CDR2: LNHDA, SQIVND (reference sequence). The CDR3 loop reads CASSIGLAASTDTQYF. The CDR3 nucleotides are TGTGCCAGTAGTATAGGGCTAGCGGCTAGCACAGATACGCAGTATTTT.

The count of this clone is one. The CDR3 here is CASSSGTGGVGYTF. Here the CDR3 DNA reads TGTGCCAGCAGCTCGGGGACAGGGGGCGTTGGCTACACCTTC. This chain joins TRBV13 and TRBJ1-2, with 12 bases that match TRBD1. Trimming at V came to 4 bases and at J to 7 bases, leaving 4 bases not matched to a gene. Germline assignment: CDR1 PRHDT and CDR2 FYEKMQ (reference sequence). The CDR3 runs 14 residues. Looking up the rest from reference TRBV13 and TRBJ1-2 gives the full variable domain: AAGVIQSPRHLIKEKRETATLKCYPIPRHDTVYWYQQGPGQDPQFLISFYEKMQSDKGSIPDRFSAQQFSDYHSELNMSSLELGDSALYFCASSSGTGGVGYTFGSGTRLTVV.

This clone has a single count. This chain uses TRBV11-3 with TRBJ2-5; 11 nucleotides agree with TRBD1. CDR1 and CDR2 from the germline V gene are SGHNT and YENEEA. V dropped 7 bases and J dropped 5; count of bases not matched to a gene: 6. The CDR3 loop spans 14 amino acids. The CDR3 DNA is TGTGCCAGCAACTCGGGGACAGGGGGTGAGACCCAGTACTTC. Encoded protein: CASNSGTGGETQYF.

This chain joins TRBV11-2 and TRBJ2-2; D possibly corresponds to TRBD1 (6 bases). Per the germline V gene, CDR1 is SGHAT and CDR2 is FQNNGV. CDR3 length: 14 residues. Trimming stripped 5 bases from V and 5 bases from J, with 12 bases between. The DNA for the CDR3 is TGTGCCAGCAGCCCTCAGGGGTTGACCGGGGAGCTGTTTTTT. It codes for CASSPQGLTGELFF.

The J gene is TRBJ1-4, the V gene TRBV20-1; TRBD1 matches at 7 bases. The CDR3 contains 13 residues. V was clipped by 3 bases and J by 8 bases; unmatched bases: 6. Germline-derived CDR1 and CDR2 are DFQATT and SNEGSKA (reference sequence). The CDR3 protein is CSASSTGLEKLFF. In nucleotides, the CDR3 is TGCAGTGCTAGTTCGACAGGGTTAGAAAAACTGTTTTTT.

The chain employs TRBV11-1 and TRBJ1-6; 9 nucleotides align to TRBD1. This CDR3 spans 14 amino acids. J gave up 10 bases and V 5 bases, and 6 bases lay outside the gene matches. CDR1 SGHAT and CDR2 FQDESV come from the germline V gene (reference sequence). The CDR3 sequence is CASSIGQGWSPLHF. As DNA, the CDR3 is TGTGCCAGCAGCATCGGACAGGGGTGGTCACCCCTCCACTTT.

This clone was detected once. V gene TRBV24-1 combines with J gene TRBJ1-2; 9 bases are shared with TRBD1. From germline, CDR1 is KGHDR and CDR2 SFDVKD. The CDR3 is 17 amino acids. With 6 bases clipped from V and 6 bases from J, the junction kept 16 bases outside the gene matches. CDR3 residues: CATSKENHRDRVNGYTF. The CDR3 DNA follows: TGTGCCACCAGTAAAGAGAACCACCGGGACAGGGTGAATGGCTACACCTTC.

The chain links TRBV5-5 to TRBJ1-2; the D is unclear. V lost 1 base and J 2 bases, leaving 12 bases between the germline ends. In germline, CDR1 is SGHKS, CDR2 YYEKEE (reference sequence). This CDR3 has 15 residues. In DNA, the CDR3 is TGTGCCAGCAGCTTGACGGGGAGCCCCAACTATGGCTACACCTTC. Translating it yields CASSLTGSPNYGYTF.

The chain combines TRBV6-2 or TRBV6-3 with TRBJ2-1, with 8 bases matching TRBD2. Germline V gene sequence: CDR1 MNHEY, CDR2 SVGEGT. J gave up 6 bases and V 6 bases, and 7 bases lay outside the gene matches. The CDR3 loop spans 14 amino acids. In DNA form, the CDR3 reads TGTGCCAGCAGCAGGGGACTAGAGGGCAATGAGCAGTTCTTC. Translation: CASSRGLEGNEQFF.

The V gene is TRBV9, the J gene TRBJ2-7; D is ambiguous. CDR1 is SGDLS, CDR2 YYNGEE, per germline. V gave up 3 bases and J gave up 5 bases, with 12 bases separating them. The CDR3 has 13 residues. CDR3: CASSDLTSNEQYF. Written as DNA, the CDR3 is TGTGCCAGCAGCGATCTGACATCAAACGAGCAGTACTTC.

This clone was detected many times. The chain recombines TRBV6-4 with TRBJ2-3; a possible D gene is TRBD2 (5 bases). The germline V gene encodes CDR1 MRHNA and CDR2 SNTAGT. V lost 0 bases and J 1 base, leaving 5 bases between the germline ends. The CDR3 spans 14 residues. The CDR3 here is CASSDSAGTDTQYF. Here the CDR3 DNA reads TGTGCCAGCAGTGACTCAGCGGGCACAGATACGCAGTATTTT.

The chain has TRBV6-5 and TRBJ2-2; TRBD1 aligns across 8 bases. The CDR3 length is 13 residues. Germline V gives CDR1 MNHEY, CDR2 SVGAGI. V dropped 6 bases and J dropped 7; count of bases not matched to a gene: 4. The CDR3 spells CASRTTGDGELFF. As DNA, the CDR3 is TGTGCCAGCAGGACGACAGGGGACGGGGAGCTGTTTTTT.

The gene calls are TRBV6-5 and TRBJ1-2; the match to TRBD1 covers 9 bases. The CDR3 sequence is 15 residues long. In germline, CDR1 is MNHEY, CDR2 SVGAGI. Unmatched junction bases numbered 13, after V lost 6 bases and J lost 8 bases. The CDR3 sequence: CASRSGTGITRGYTF. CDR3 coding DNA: TGTGCCAGCAGGTCCGGGACAGGGATAACCAGAGGCTACACCTTC.